Following are 21 T cell receptor beta chains from one sample sequenced in a study of cytomegalovirus exposure and HLA in healthy donors. The PCR used 60 Vbeta and 13 Jbeta primers. Assay: immunoSEQ multiplex PCR; the TCRdb copy retains only in-frame clones and omits some. The data contain some 160,000 clones, around 77% of them singletons. The sequenced material came from PBMCs. Receptor source: a man between 60 and 75 years old in good health and CMV-seronegative.

V gene TRBV7-8 combines with J gene TRBJ1-2; weak D call: TRBD1 (5 bases). The CDR3 consists of 16 residues. The V gene lost 0 bases and the J gene lost 1 base, with 12 bases spanning the gap. Looked up from germline, CDR1 is SGHVS and CDR2 is FQNEAQ. CDR3 in DNA: TGTGCCAGCAGCTTAGCGGACACACTCCTTAACTATGGCTACACCTTC. The encoded protein is CASSLADTLLNYGYTF. The complete variable domain, with remaining parts taken from reference TRBV7-8 and TRBJ1-2, reads GAGVSQSPRYKVAKRGQDVALRCDPISGHVSLFWYQQALGQGPEFLTYFQNEAQLDKSGLPSDRFFAERPEGSVSTLKIQRTQQEDSAVYLCASSLADTLLNYGYTFGSGTRLTVV.

The chain joins TRBV4-1 to TRBJ2-7, with 7 bases aligning to TRBD1. Germline CDR1 reads MGHRA; CDR2 reads YSYEKL. The CDR3 totals 19 residues. After removal of 0 bases from V and 3 bases from J, the junction contained 17 bases not matched to a gene. CDR3 coding DNA: TGCGCCAGCAGCCAAGACCAAACAGGGGTAACGGGCCAACTCTACGAGCAGTACTTC. Encoded protein: CASSQDQTGVTGQLYEQYF.

The chain links TRBV5-1 to TRBJ2-3; the D gene is possibly TRBD1 (6 bases). The V end lost 4 bases, the J end lost 2 bases, and 17 bases lay between the germline ends. The CDR3 extends over 16 amino acids. The V gene's germline CDR1 is SGHRS and CDR2 YFSETQ. CDR3 bases: TGCGCCAGCAGCATAACAGGGTCACTAGACACAGATACGCAGTATTTT. Translating gives CASSITGSLDTDTQYF.

The chain carries TRBV29-1 and TRBJ2-7, with 9 bases aligning to TRBD1. J was trimmed by 6 bases and V by 7 bases; bases with no gene match: 13. From germline, CDR1 is SQVTM and CDR2 ANQGSEA. The CDR3 loop spans 14 amino acids. The CDR3 loop reads CSARGGTGGAEQYF. The CDR3 DNA follows: TGCAGCGCTAGGGGGGGCACAGGGGGCGCCGAGCAGTACTTC.

The chain links TRBV30 to TRBJ1-5; 8 nucleotides align to TRBD1. This CDR3 contains 15 residues. CDR1 GTSNPN and CDR2 SVGIG come from the germline V gene (reference sequence). Trimming removed 4 bases from V and 3 bases from J; junction bases left unmatched: 8. CDR3 sequence (DNA): TGTGCCTGGACAACAGGGGGGGGACACAATCAGCCCCAGCATTTT. Protein: CAWTTGGGHNQPQHF.

The chain combines TRBV28 with TRBJ1-4; weak D call: TRBD1 (6 bases). The CDR3 has 17 residues. With 6 bases removed from V and 2 bases from J, the gap between germline ends came to 19 bases. Germline CDR1 reads MDHEN; CDR2 reads SYDVKM. CDR3 in amino acids: CASSLVGGRFTNEKLFF. CDR3 nucleotide sequence: TGTGCCAGCAGCCTCGTTGGGGGCCGGTTCACTAATGAAAAACTGTTTTTT.

V and J are TRBV4-3 and TRBJ2-3, with a possible D match to TRBD2 (6 bases). Germline assignment: CDR1 LGHNA and CDR2 YSLEER. The CDR3 totals 16 residues. V was cut by 0 bases and J by 1 base, with 11 bases left in between. This CDR3 reads CASSQEGGLGTDTQYF. Here the CDR3 DNA reads TGCGCCAGCAGCCAAGAGGGGGGATTGGGCACAGATACGCAGTATTTT.

The chain combines TRBV5-6 with TRBJ2-1, with 14 bases identical to TRBD2. The CDR3 covers 16 residues. Losses at the gene ends were 4 bases for V and 4 bases for J; bases not matched to a gene: 4. Per the germline V gene, CDR1 is SGHDT and CDR2 is YYEEEE. CDR3 sequence (DNA): TGTGCCAGCAGCCCGGGACTAGCGGGAGTATACAATGAGCAGTTCTTC. Its translation is CASSPGLAGVYNEQFF.

The chain recombines TRBV30 with TRBJ2-5; D is ambiguous. V lost 0 bases and J lost 1, with 9 bases in between. CDR3 length: 14 amino acids. CDR1 is GTSNPN and CDR2 is SVGIG in the germline V gene (reference sequence). The CDR3 region is CAWSVPFSQETQYF. In DNA form, the CDR3 reads TGTGCCTGGAGTGTCCCGTTTTCCCAAGAGACCCAGTACTTC.

The chain recombines TRBV7-9 with TRBJ2-7; a weak D match, TRBD1 (5 bases). The CDR3 consists of 12 residues. V was clipped by 6 bases and J by 4 bases, with 10 bases between them. Per germline, CDR1 SEHNR and CDR2 FQNEAQ (reference sequence). The CDR3, as DNA: TGTGCCAGCAGGGGGCGAAGGTACGAGCAGTACTTC. Its translation is CASRGRRYEQYF.

V usage is TRBV5-1 and J usage is TRBJ1-4; 9 nucleotides align to TRBD1. CDR3 length equals 16 residues. After removal of 2 bases from V and 8 bases from J, the junction contained 10 bases not matched to a gene. CDR1 is SGHRS and CDR2 is YFSETQ in the germline V gene. The DNA of the CDR3 is TGCGCCAGCAGCTTCAAGGAGGGGGGACAGGGAGAAAAACTGTTTTTT. Protein: CASSFKEGGQGEKLFF.

This clone was counted between two and nine times. The V call is TRBV11-2, the J call TRBJ2-2, with 10 bases that match TRBD2. Germline V gene data show CDR1 as SGHAT and CDR2 as FQNNGV. The CDR3 is made up of 16 amino acids. The J segment lost 5 bases and the V segment lost 5 bases, leaving 8 bases of the junction unmatched. Here the CDR3 reads CASSALAGVRTGELFF. The CDR3 DNA reads as TGTGCCAGCAGCGCTCTAGCGGGAGTACGGACCGGGGAGCTGTTTTTT.

The chain recombines TRBV27 with TRBJ1-1; the match to TRBD1 covers 12 bases. The CDR3 is made up of 19 amino acids. CDR1 is MNHEY, CDR2 SMNVEV, per germline (reference sequence). Trimming cost V 5 bases and J 5 bases; bases outside gene matches: 18. CDR3 bases: TGTGCCAGCAGTCGATCCCCCCCCGGGACAGGGGGCGGGATGACTGAAGCTTTCTTT. It encodes CASSRSPPGTGGGMTEAFF.

The chain joins TRBV7-2 to TRBJ2-5, with a weak D call TRBD2 (6 bases). This CDR3 contains 14 residues. V shed 1 base and J shed 1 base, with 7 bases lying between them. From germline, CDR1 is SGHTA and CDR2 FQGNSA. CDR3 residues: CASSLDSGQETQYF. In DNA, the CDR3 is TGTGCCAGCAGCTTAGATAGCGGCCAAGAGACCCAGTACTTC. Together with reference TRBV7-2 and TRBJ2-5, the CDR3 gives the full variable domain: GAGVSQSPSNKVTEKGKDVELRCDPISGHTALYWYRQSLGQGLEFLIYFQGNSAPDKSGLPSDRFSAERTGGSVSTLTIQRTQQEDSAVYLCASSLDSGQETQYFGPGTRLLVL.

The chain combines TRBV28 with TRBJ2-7; 14 nucleotides line up with TRBD2. The CDR3 is 15 residues long. CDR1 and CDR2 (germline): MDHEN, SYDVKM. The junction had 7 bases not matched to a gene; V was cut back by 6 bases and J by 6 bases. CDR3 bases: TGTGCCAGCAGACGGACTAGCGGGGGGTCGGGCGAGCAGTACTTC. This translates into CASRRTSGGSGEQYF.

This clone was observed a few times. The rearrangement links TRBV5-4 to TRBJ2-7; TRBD1 aligns across 7 bases. With 4 bases clipped from V and 2 bases from J, the junction kept 6 bases outside the gene matches. Germline V gene lookup returns CDR1 SGHNT and CDR2 YYREEE (reference sequence). The CDR3 runs 14 residues. The CDR3: CASSRRDSAYEQYF. The CDR3 DNA follows: TGTGCCAGCAGCCGCCGGGACAGCGCCTACGAGCAGTACTTC.

The count of this clone is one. The CDR3 sequence: CATSRDIVTGRSYEQYF. The CDR3 nucleotides read TGTGCCACCAGCAGAGACATTGTGACAGGGCGCTCCTACGAGCAGTACTTC. The V gene is TRBV15, the J gene TRBJ2-7; 7 bases fit TRBD1. The CDR3 totals 17 residues. V was clipped by 0 bases and J by 0 bases; unmatched bases: 8. Looked up from germline, CDR1 is LNHNV and CDR2 is YYDKDF (reference sequence).

The rearrangement joins TRBV10-3 to TRBJ1-5; no clear D. The CDR3 has 15 amino acids. The germline CDR1 and CDR2 sequences are ENHRY and SYGVKD. The V end lost 4 bases, the J end lost 2 bases, and 12 bases lay between the germline ends. The CDR3 coding sequence is TGTGCCATCAGTGCGCAAGTAGAGGGCAATCAGCCCCAGCATTTT. Its protein is CAISAQVEGNQPQHF.

This clone was picked up a small number of times. The J gene is TRBJ1-2, the V gene TRBV5-1; D unresolved. The CDR3 extends over 14 amino acids. Trimming removed 6 bases from V and 4 bases from J, with 16 bases in between. The germline CDR1 and CDR2 sequences are SGHRS and YFSETQ. The CDR3 region is CASNYDGEGYGYTF. As DNA, the CDR3 is TGCGCCAGCAACTACGACGGGGAGGGCTATGGCTACACCTTC. Looking up the rest from reference TRBV5-1 and TRBJ1-2 gives the full variable domain: KAGVTQTPRYLIKTRGQQVTLSCSPISGHRSVSWYQQTPGQGLQFLFEYFSETQRNKGNFPGRFSGRQFSNSRSEMNVSTLELGDSALYLCASNYDGEGYGYTFGSGTRLTVV.

The rearrangement joins TRBV6-1 to TRBJ1-2, with 7 bases aligning to TRBD1. This CDR3 region has 16 residues. V gave up 4 bases and J gave up 8 bases; unmatched junction bases: 16. Looked up from germline, CDR1 is MNHNS and CDR2 is SASEGT. The CDR3 here is CASSVLGQPAGTGYTF. The CDR3 nucleotides read TGTGCCAGCAGTGTTCTGGGACAGCCGGCCGGAACGGGCTACACCTTC.

The chain joins TRBV7-9 to TRBJ1-4; the D is unclear. CDR1 is SEHNR, CDR2 FQNEAQ, per germline (reference sequence). This CDR3 spans 12 amino acids. Between the trimmed V and J ends, which lost 5 bases and 8 bases, there was a span of 9 bases. This CDR3 is CASSNPMEKLFF. The CDR3 region has the DNA TGTGCCAGCAGCAATCCTATGGAAAAACTGTTTTTT.